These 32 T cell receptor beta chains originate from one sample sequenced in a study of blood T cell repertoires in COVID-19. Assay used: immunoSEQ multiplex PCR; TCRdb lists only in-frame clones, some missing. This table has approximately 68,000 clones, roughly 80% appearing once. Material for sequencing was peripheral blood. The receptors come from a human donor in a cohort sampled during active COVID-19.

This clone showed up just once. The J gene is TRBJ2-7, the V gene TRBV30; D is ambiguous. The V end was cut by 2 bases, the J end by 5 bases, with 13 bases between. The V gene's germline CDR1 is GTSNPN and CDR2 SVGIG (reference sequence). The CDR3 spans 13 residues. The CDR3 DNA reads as TGTGCCTGGAGTCGTCCACCTATCCACGAGCAGTACTTC. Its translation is CAWSRPPIHEQYF.

The CDR3 coding sequence is TGTGCCAGCAGCTCAGACAGGGGAGCCTACGAGCAGTACTTC. It translates to CASSSDRGAYEQYF. The chain is built from TRBV7-9 and TRBJ2-7; 8 nucleotides agree with TRBD1. Germline trimming cut 4 bases from V and 2 bases from J; bases unmatched to any gene: 4. Per germline, CDR1 SEHNR and CDR2 FQNEAQ (reference sequence). The CDR3 has 14 residues.

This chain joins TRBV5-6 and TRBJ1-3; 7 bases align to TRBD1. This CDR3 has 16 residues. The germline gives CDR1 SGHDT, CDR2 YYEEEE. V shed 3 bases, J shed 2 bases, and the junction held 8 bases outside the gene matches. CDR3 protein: CASSSTPDRAGNTIYF. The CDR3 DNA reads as TGTGCCAGCAGCTCGACTCCCGACAGGGCTGGAAACACCATATATTTT. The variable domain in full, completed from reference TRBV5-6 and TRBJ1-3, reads DAGVTQSPTHLIKTRGQQVTLRCSPKSGHDTVSWYQQALGQGPQFIFQYYEEEERQRGNFPDRFSGHQFPNYSSELNVNALLLGDSALYLCASSSTPDRAGNTIYFGEGSWLTVV.

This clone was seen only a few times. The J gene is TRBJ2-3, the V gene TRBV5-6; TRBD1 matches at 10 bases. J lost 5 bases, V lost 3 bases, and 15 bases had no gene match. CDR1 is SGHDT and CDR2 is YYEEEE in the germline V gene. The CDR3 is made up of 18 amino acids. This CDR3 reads CASSSPHIGQGVRDTQYF. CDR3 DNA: TGTGCCAGCAGCTCGCCCCATATCGGACAGGGGGTAAGAGATACGCAGTATTTT.

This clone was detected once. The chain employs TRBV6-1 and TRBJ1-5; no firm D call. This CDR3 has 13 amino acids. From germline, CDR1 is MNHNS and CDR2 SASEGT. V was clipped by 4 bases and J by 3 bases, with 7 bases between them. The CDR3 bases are TGTGCCAGCAGTGGAGCCTTCAATCAGCCCCAGCATTTT. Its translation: CASSGAFNQPQHF.

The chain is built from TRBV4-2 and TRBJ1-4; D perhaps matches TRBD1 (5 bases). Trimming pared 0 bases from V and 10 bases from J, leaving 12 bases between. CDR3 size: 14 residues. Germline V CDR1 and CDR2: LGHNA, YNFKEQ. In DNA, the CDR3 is TGTGCCAGCAGCCAAGAACGAGGGAGGGGAAAACTGTTTTTT. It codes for CASSQERGRGKLFF.

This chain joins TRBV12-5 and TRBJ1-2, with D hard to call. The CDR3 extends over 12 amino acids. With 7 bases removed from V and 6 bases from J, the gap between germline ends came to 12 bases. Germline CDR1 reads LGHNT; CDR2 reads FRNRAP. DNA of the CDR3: TGTGCTAGTGCACGGGAAGGGCATGGCTACACCTTC. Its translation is CASAREGHGYTF.

In DNA form, the CDR3 reads TGTGCCAGCAGCCGGCAAGGGACAGGGGTACAGGGCTACACCTTC. Translation: CASSRQGTGVQGYTF. The V call is TRBV4-2, the J call TRBJ1-2, with 10 bases lining up with TRBD1. CDR1 is LGHNA and CDR2 is YNFKEQ in the germline V gene. This CDR3 is 15 amino acids long. Losses at the gene ends were 4 bases for V and 8 bases for J; bases not matched to a gene: 10.

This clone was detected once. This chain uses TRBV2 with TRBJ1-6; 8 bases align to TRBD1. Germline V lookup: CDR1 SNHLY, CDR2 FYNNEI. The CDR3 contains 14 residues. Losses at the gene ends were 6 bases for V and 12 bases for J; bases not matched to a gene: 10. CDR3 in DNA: TGTGCCAGCAGAGAGGGGACAGGCTTTGGACCCCTCCACTTT. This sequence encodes CASREGTGFGPLHF.

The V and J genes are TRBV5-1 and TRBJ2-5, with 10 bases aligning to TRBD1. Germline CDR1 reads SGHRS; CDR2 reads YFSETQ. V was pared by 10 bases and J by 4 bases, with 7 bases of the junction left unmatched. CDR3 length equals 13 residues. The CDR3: CASGQGSSETQYF. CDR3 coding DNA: TGCGCCTCGGGACAGGGGAGTTCAGAGACCCAGTACTTC.

The CDR3 protein is CASSQGVTANTEAFF. CDR3 in DNA: TGTGCCAGCAGCCAAGGGGTGACAGCGAACACTGAAGCTTTCTTT. The chain is built from TRBV14 and TRBJ1-1, with D maybe TRBD1 (5 bases). Trimming took off 1 base at V and 1 base at J, with 10 bases between the two ends. The CDR3 contains 15 residues. From germline, CDR1 is SGHDN and CDR2 FVKESK.

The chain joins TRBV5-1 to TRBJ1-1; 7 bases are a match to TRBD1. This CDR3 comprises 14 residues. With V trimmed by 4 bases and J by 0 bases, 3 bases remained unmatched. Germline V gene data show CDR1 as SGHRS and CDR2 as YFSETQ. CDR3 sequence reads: CASSTGQLNTEAFF. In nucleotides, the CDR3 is TGCGCCAGCAGCACGGGACAGTTGAACACTGAAGCTTTCTTT.

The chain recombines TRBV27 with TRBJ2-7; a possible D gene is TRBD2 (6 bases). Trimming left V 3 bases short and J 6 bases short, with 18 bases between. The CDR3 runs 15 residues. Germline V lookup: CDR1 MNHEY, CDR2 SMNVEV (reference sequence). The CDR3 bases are TGTGCCAGCAGTTTTCGGCTCGGCGGGGCTCGCGAGCAGTACTTC. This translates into CASSFRLGGAREQYF.

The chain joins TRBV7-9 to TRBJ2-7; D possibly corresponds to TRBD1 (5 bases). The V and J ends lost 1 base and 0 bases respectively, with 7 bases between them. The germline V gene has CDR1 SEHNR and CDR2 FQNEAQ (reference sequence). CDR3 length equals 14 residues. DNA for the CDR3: TGTGCCAGCAGCTTAGGACAGACCTCCTACGAGCAGTACTTC. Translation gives CASSLGQTSYEQYF.

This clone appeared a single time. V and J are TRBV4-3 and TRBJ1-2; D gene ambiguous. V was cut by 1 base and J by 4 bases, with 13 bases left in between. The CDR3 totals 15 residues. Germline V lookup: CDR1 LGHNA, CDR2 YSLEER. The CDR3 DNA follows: TGCGCCAGCAGCCAAGCCTACCCACCTTTCTATGGCTACACCTTC. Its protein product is CASSQAYPPFYGYTF.

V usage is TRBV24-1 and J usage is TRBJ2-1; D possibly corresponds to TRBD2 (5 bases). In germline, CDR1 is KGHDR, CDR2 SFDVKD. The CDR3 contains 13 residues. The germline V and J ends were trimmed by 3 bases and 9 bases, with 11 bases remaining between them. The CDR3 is CATSDVRGGEQFF. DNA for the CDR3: TGTGCCACCAGTGATGTCCGGGGTGGTGAGCAGTTCTTC.

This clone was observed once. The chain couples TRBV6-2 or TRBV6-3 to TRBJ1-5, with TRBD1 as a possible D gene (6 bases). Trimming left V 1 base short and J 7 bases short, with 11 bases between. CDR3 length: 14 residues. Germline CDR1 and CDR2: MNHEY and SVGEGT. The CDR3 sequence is CASSYWAGEQPQHF. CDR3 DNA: TGTGCCAGCAGTTACTGGGCAGGGGAACAGCCCCAGCATTTT.

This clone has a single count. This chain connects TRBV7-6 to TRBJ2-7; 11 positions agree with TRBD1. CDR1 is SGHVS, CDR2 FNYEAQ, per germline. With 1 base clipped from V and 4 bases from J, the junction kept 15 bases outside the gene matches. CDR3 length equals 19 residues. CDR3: CASSLGAVPAGTGGYEQYF. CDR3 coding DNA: TGTGCCAGCAGCTTAGGAGCCGTTCCAGCCGGGACAGGGGGATACGAGCAGTACTTC.

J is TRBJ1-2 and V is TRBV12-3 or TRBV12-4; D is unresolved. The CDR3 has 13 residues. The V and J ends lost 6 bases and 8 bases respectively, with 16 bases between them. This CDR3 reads CASSKEVPIGYTF. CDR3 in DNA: TGTGCCAGCAGCAAGGAGGTCCCTATAGGCTACACCTTC.

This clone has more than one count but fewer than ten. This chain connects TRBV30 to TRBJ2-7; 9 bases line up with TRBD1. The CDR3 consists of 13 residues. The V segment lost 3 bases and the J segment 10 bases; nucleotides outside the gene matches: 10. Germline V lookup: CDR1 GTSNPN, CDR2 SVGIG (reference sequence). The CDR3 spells CAWSRGQGVQQYF. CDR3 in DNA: TGTGCCTGGAGCCGGGGACAGGGTGTTCAACAGTACTTC.

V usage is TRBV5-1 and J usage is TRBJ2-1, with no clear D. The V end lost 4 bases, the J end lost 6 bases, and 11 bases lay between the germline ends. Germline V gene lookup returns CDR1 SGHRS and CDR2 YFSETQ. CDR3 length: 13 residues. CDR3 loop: CASSPEVPNEQFF. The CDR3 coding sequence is TGCGCCAGCAGCCCCGAGGTCCCCAATGAGCAGTTCTTC.

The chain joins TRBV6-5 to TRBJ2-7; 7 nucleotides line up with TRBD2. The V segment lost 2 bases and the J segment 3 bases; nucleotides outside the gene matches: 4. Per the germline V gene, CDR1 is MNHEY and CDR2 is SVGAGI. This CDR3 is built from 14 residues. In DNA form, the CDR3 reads TGTGCCAGCAGTTACAGCGGGGCCTTCTACGAGCAGTACTTC. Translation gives CASSYSGAFYEQYF.

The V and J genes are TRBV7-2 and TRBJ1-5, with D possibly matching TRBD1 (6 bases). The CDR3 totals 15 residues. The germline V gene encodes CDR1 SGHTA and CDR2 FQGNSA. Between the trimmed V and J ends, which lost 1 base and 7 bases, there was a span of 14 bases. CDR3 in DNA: TGTGCCAGCAGCTTAGGAGGGGGACAATCGCAGCCCCAGCATTTT. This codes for CASSLGGGQSQPQHF.

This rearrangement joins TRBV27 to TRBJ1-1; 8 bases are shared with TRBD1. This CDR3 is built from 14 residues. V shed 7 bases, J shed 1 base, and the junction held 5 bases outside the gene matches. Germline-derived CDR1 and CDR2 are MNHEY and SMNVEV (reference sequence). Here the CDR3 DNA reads TGTGCCAGCAACCCCGGGACAGGGAACACTGAAGCTTTCTTT. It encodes CASNPGTGNTEAFF.

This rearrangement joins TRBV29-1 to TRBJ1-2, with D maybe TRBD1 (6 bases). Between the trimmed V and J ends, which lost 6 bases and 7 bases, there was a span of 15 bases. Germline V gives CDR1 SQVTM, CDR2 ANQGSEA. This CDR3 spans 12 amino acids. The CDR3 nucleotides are TGCAGCGTCCCACAGGGAAGGGGTGGCTACACCTTC. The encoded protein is CSVPQGRGGYTF.

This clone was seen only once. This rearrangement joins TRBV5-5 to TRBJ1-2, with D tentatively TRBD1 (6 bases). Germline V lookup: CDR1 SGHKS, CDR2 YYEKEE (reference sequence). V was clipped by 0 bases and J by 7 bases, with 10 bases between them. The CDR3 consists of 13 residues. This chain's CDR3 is CASSLDWTAGYTF. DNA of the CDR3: TGTGCCAGCAGCTTGGATTGGACAGCTGGCTACACCTTC.

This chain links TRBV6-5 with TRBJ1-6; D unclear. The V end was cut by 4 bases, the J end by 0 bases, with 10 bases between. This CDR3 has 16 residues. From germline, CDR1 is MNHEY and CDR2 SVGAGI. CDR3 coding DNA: TGTGCCAGCAGTTCCCTGATGAGCTCCTATAATTCACCCCTCCACTTT. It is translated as CASSSLMSSYNSPLHF.

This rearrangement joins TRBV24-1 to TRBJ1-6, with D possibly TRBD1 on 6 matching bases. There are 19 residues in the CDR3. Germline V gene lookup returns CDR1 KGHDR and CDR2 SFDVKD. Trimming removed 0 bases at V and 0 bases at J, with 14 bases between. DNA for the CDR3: TGTGCCACCAGTGATTTGCCAACAGGGATCAGCTCCTATAATTCACCCCTCCACTTT. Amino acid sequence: CATSDLPTGISSYNSPLHF.

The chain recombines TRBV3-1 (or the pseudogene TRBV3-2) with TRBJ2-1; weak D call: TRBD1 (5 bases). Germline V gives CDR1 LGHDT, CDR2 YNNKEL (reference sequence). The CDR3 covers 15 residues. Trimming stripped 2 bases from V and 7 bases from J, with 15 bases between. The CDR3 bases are TGTGCCAGCAGCCAACAGGGTAACGTCGGGAATGAGCAGTTCTTC. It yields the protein CASSQQGNVGNEQFF.

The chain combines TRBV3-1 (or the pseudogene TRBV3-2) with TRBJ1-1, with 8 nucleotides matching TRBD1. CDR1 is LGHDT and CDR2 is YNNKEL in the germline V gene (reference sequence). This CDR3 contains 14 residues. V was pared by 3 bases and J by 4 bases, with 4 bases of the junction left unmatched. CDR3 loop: CASSQIDRGTEAFF. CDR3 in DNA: TGTGCCAGCAGCCAGATCGACAGGGGCACTGAAGCTTTCTTT.

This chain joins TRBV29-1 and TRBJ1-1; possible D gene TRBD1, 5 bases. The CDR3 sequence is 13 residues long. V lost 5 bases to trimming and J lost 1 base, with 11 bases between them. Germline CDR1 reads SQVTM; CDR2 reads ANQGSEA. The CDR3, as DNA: TGCAGCGTTCAGGAGCAGGGGAACACTGAAGCTTTCTTT. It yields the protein CSVQEQGNTEAFF.

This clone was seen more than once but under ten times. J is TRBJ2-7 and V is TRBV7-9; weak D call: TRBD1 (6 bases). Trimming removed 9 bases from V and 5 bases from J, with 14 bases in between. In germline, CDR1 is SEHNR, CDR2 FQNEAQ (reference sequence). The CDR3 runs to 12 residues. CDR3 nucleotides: TGTGCCAGTATGCTACAGGGCGACGAGCAGTACTTC. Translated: CASMLQGDEQYF.